The TCR beta chain described here comes from a study of PD-L1 blockade in urothelial cancer. Looking at the study overall: Analyzed time points were 3 weeks (second dose) and 6 weeks after therapy began. General study points: Pretreatment clonality of the blood TCR repertoire below the median was predictive of superior survival.

Produced via immunoSEQ multiplex PCR; TCRdb's table is partial and in-frame only. Among about 38,000 clones, around 85% were seen once, and the ten largest hold 13% to 15%. Germline V gene lookup returns CDR1 SQVTM and CDR2 ANQGSEA. Trimming removed 6 bases from V and 3 bases from J; junction bases left unmatched: 6. The CDR3 consists of 14 residues. To note about this clone: Antigen: not known.

Indicated time point: pretreatment peripheral blood. The TCR comes from a man older than 75 with urothelial cancer. Sequenced material: PBMCs, taken around atezolizumab (anti-PD-L1) treatment. The chain recombines TRBV29-1 with TRBJ2-1; TRBD1 matches 9 bases. CDR3 sequence: CSVAGTGSYNEQFF. CDR3 in DNA: TGCAGCGTGGCGGGGACAGGGAGCTACAATGAGCAGTTCTTC.